The 20 T cell receptor beta chains below were found in one sample sequenced in a study of molecular identifiers for immune sequencing clone quantification. TCRdb used MiXCR to reprocess the PCR reads, holding one entry per CDR3 protein. Counted here are roughly 93,000 distinct CDR3 sequences, roughly 23% occurring once; the ten biggest clones make up approximately 0.78%. The sequenced sample consisted of naive CD8+ T cells from blood, with Jurkat cell RNA spiked in. The subset here: FACS-sorted CD8+CD4-CCR7+CD45RA+ naive T cells. These receptors all stem from a human donor in good health. Some libraries in this study had Jurkat cell RNA spiked in.

Details on this clonotype: One end of the junction does not line up with germline, which may come from a read error. The chain carries TRBV10-3 and TRBJ2-3; D not resolved. This CDR3 is 14 amino acids long. Looked up from germline, CDR1 is ENHRY and CDR2 is SYGVKD. This chain's CDR3 is CAISEPDGTDTQCF. For the CDR3, the DNA is TGTGCCATCAGTGAGCCGGACGGCACAGATACGCAGTGTTTT.

This clonotype was seen ten or more times. The rearrangement uses TRBV7-9 and TRBJ1-5; D remains ambiguous. The CDR3 sequence is 15 residues long. Germline V gene lookup returns CDR1 SEHNR and CDR2 FQNEAQ (reference sequence). The germline V and J ends were trimmed by 0 bases and 3 bases, with 9 bases remaining between them. CDR3 bases: TGTGCCAGCAGCTTAGCGGGTCAGTCCAATCAGCCCCAGCATTTT. It yields the protein CASSLAGQSNQPQHF.

This clonotype was found many times. This sequence joins TRBV6-6 and TRBJ1-1; D perhaps matches TRBD1 (5 bases). Germline V gene sequence: CDR1 MNHNY, CDR2 SVGAGI (reference sequence). The CDR3 extends over 17 amino acids. V lost 7 bases to trimming and J lost 6 bases, with 27 bases between them. The CDR3 is CASTRILGETLRSEAFF. Here the CDR3 DNA reads TGTGCCAGCACAAGAATCTTAGGGGAAACACTACGCTCTGAAGCTTTCTTT.

This clonotype has a handful of counts. The genes are TRBV20-1 and TRBJ1-2, with TRBD1 matching over 7 bases. Per germline, CDR1 DFQATT and CDR2 SNEGSKA (reference sequence). V lost 3 bases, J lost 7 bases, and 17 bases stayed unmatched. The CDR3 has 16 residues. This chain's CDR3 is CSARGDSSFSTGGYTF. The CDR3 coding sequence is TGCAGTGCTAGGGGGGACAGTTCCTTCTCGACCGGTGGCTACACCTTC.

A word on this clonotype: A read error is possible here, since a much larger clone lies one base away. This rearrangement joins TRBV6-2 or TRBV6-3 to TRBJ1-1; 7 bases line up with TRBD1. This CDR3 is 15 amino acids long. Germline CDR1 and CDR2: MNHEY and SVGEGT. As DNA, the CDR3 is TGTGCCAGCGGTTACCCCGCAGGGGGTAACACTGAAGCTTTCTTT. Its protein product is CASGYPAGGNTEAFF.

There are many counts of this clonotype. V gene TRBV4-1 combines with J gene TRBJ1-1; 7 nucleotides line up with TRBD1. CDR1 and CDR2 from the germline V gene are MGHRA and YSYEKL. The CDR3 runs to 15 residues. J lost 13 bases, V lost 0 bases, and 14 bases had no gene match. This chain's CDR3 is CASSQEPREGARLFF. Written as DNA, the CDR3 is TGCGCCAGCAGCCAAGAGCCCCGGGAGGGGGCGAGACTTTTCTTT.

This clonotype has a count of ten or more. The gene calls are TRBV7-9 and TRBJ1-4; a possible D gene is TRBD1 (6 bases). Germline CDR1 reads SEHNR; CDR2 reads FQNEAQ (reference sequence). CDR3 length: 15 amino acids. Trimming pared 6 bases from V and 6 bases from J, leaving 17 bases between. The CDR3 region has the DNA TGTGCCAGCAGTGAAGAGGGGGAGTTGTATGAAAAACTGTTTTTT. Protein product: CASSEEGELYEKLFF.

This clonotype was found a few times. The chain links TRBV20-1 to TRBJ2-7; 11 nucleotides align to TRBD2. The CDR3 contains 14 residues. The V gene end was trimmed by 2 bases and the J gene end by 1 base; junction bases not matched to a gene: 1. Germline CDR1 and CDR2: DFQATT and SNEGSKA (reference sequence). The chain's CDR3 is CSARRTSGSYEQYF. Here the CDR3 DNA reads TGCAGTGCTAGACGGACTAGCGGGTCCTACGAGCAGTACTTC.

In its sample, this clonotype was seen a few times. CDR3 sequence: CASSLETRYNEQFF. In nucleotides, the CDR3 is TGTGCCAGCAGCTTAGAGACTAGGTACAATGAGCAGTTCTTC. The chain employs TRBV7-9 and TRBJ2-1; D possibly corresponds to TRBD2 (6 bases). The CDR3 has 14 residues. CDR1 is SEHNR, CDR2 FQNEAQ, per germline (reference sequence). The V gene lost 1 base and the J gene lost 4 bases, with 8 bases spanning the gap.

Points on this clonotype: A much larger clone sits a single nucleotide away, making a read error possible. The chain recombines TRBV15 with TRBJ1-5, with D maybe TRBD1 (5 bases). Per germline, CDR1 LNHNV and CDR2 YYDKDF (reference sequence). This CDR3 spans 14 amino acids. CDR3 residues: CATSTAVGHQSQHF. The CDR3 DNA follows: TGTGCCACCAGCACTGCCGTGGGGCATCAGTCCCAGCATTTT.

Worth noting for this clonotype: The CDR3 ends on some other residue instead of the conserved phenylalanine or tryptophan, so this is likely a read error. This chain links TRBV9 with TRBJ2-3; D gene unclear. V was pared by 4 bases and J by 0 bases, with 9 bases between. The CDR3 runs 14 residues. Germline V CDR1 and CDR2: SGDLS, YYNGEE. The CDR3 region is CASSSDTSTDTQYS. The CDR3 DNA is TGTGCCAGCAGCTCAGATACTAGCACAGATACGCAGTATTCT.

This clonotype was recorded at least ten times. The CDR3 loop is CASSLGVAVGPDTQYF. CDR3 in DNA: TGTGCCAGCAGCTTGGGGGTAGCGGTGGGCCCAGATACGCAGTATTTT. This chain links TRBV5-4 with TRBJ2-3; possibly TRBD2 for D (6 bases). The CDR3 spans 16 residues. Trimming removed 0 bases at V and 4 bases at J, with 15 bases between. Germline-derived CDR1 and CDR2 are SGHNT and YYREEE (reference sequence).

This clonotype was seen a handful of times. The chain links TRBV27 to TRBJ1-5, with 9 bases that match TRBD1. Germline values: CDR1 MNHEY, CDR2 SMNVEV (reference sequence). The junction had 7 bases not matched to a gene; V was cut back by 10 bases and J by 3 bases. The CDR3 has 14 amino acids. The CDR3 sequence: CATQDRGNNQPQHF. For the CDR3, the DNA is TGTGCCACCCAGGACAGGGGCAACAATCAGCCCCAGCATTTT.

This clonotype was seen ten or more times. An end of the junction differs from the germline gene, which may be a read error. The V call is TRBV5-4, the J call TRBJ2-3, with 9 bases identical to TRBD1. Germline V gene data show CDR1 as SGHNT and CDR2 as YYREEE (reference sequence). The CDR3 runs to 12 residues. The CDR3 protein is CASSSAGTGPDF. The DNA of the CDR3 is TGTGCCAGCAGCTCGGCCGGGACAGGGCCGGATTTT.

For this clonotype: An end of the junction differs from the germline gene, which may be a read error. This chain joins TRBV28 and TRBJ2-1; 10 nucleotides match TRBD2. Germline loops: CDR1 MDHEN, CDR2 SYDVKM. This CDR3 is 15 amino acids long. CDR3 sequence: CACSVRGLADNEQFF. CDR3 coding DNA: TGTGCCTGCAGCGTCCGTGGACTAGCGGACAATGAGCAGTTCTTC.

To note about this clonotype: A much larger clone is a single base away; this may be a read error. The rearrangement uses TRBV20-1 and TRBJ2-7; a possible D gene is TRBD2 (6 bases). Germline CDR1 and CDR2: DFQATT and SNEGSKA (reference sequence). This CDR3 comprises 15 residues. The V gene lost 5 bases and the J gene lost 3 bases, with 20 bases spanning the gap. The CDR3 is CSAGPYERRDYEQYF. CDR3 nucleotide sequence: TGCAGTGCTGGACCTTACGAAAGGCGGGACTACGAGCAGTACTTC.

Of note for this clonotype: No conserved phenylalanine or tryptophan ends this CDR3, so it is likely a read error. The chain combines TRBV29-1 with TRBJ2-1, with 10 nucleotides matching TRBD2. CDR1 and CDR2 from the germline V gene are SQVTM and ANQGSEA. J was trimmed by 3 bases and V by 1 base; bases with no gene match: 9. The CDR3 sequence is 17 residues long. The CDR3 region is CSVEAGTSASVYNEQFY. As DNA, the CDR3 is TGCAGCGTTGAAGCCGGGACTAGCGCCTCCGTCTACAATGAGCAGTTCTAC.

This clonotype was detected only a few times. J is TRBJ2-2 and V is TRBV20-1, with D unresolved. The CDR3 has 14 residues. Trimming cost V 4 bases and J 0 bases, with 9 bases left between them. CDR1 is DFQATT, CDR2 SNEGSKA, per germline (reference sequence). The CDR3 region has the DNA TGCAGTGCTAAGGCGGTTACGAACACCGGGGAGCTGTTTTTT. Amino acids: CSAKAVTNTGELFF.

This clonotype came up many times. This chain joins TRBV4-1 and TRBJ2-5; D might be TRBD2 (6 bases). Germline values: CDR1 MGHRA, CDR2 YSYEKL. V shed 1 base and J shed 1 base, with 28 bases lying between them. This CDR3 is built from 21 residues. The CDR3 reads CASSQGIAAGFKPSSQETQYF. For the CDR3, the DNA is TGCGCCAGCAGCCAAGGCATAGCGGCCGGGTTTAAGCCTTCATCCCAAGAGACCCAGTACTTC.

Notes on this clonotype: A much larger clone lies a single base off, so this may be a read error. The chain uses TRBV12-3 or TRBV12-4 and TRBJ2-3; either TRBD1 or TRBD2 may supply D (7 bases each). CDR3 length equals 15 residues. The CDR3: CTSSPQGGVLDTQYF. DNA for the CDR3: TGTACCAGCAGCCCCCAGGGGGGGGTTTTAGATACGCAGTATTTT.